This record concerns one T cell receptor (beta chain) sequence. Libraries were prepared by immunoSEQ multiplex PCR; TCRdb keeps only in-frame clonotypes and omits some of them. The data show around 72,000 clones, 87% seen once. This specimen belongs to a study of blood T cell repertoires in COVID-19. At the level of the study: COVID-19 samples, acute and convalescent, were from the United States, Italy and Spain. Nucleic acid was either cDNA or gDNA, and it came from T cells, B-cell-depleted T cells, or PBMCs.

Input material: peripheral blood. The sequence was collected from a woman aged 50 to 60 with acute or convalescent COVID-19.

In DNA, the CDR3 is TGTGCCAGCGGGACCGGAGGGGTCTCTGGAAACACCATATATTTT. Its translation: CASGTGGVSGNTIYF. The rearrangement uses TRBV25-1 and TRBJ1-3, with a possible D match to TRBD1 (5 bases). Germline loops: CDR1 MGHDK, CDR2 SYGVNS. This CDR3 has 15 residues. V lost 8 bases to trimming and J lost 0 bases, with 14 bases between them.